What follows are 4 T cell receptor beta chains derived from one specimen sequenced in a study of blood T cell repertoires in COVID-19 (dated by TCRdb to the early 2020s). Library prep was done by the immunoSEQ multiplex PCR assay. TCRdb retrieved this table from immuneACCESS and kept in-frame rearrangements only. Not all clones are present; in checked studies, unresolved V genes account for under half, and no reason is known for the remainder. Within this sample are approximately 220,000 clones, with nearly 90% of them counted one time only. The ten largest clonotypes hold less than 15% of the sample. Material: PBMCs or T cells enriched from blood (not recorded which). The receptors derive from a man younger than 40 who had been exposed to COVID-19.

The chain joins TRBV19 to TRBJ1-5; D possibly corresponds to TRBD1 (6 bases). Germline loops: CDR1 LNHDA, CDR2 SQIVND (reference sequence). The CDR3 has 14 residues. V was trimmed by 3 bases and J by 3 bases, leaving 9 bases between them. Here the CDR3 DNA reads TGTGCCAGTAGTATTAGGGGGAACAATCAGCCCCAGCATTTT. The encoded protein is CASSIRGNNQPQHF.

The genes are TRBV21-1 and TRBJ2-5; the listed D gene, TRBD1, was not tested against the DNA. TRBV21-1 is deemed a pseudogene. This CDR3 is 13 amino acids long. The CDR3 nucleotides read TGTGCCAGCCGGGACAGGGGGCTGGAGACCCAGTACTTC. Translated: CASRDRGLETQYF.

V is TRBV7-8 and J is TRBJ1-1; a possible D gene is TRBD1 (5 bases). Trimming stripped 1 base from V and 4 bases from J, with 16 bases between. Looked up from germline, CDR1 is SGHVS and CDR2 is FQNEAQ. The CDR3 is made up of 16 amino acids. The CDR3 is CASSLELGARFTEAFF. In DNA, the CDR3 is TGTGCCAGCAGCTTAGAGTTAGGGGCGCGGTTCACTGAAGCTTTCTTT.

The V call is TRBV5-8, the J call TRBJ1-6; perhaps TRBD1 as D (5 bases). CDR3 length: 15 amino acids. Germline CDR1 SGHTS, CDR2 YDEGEE. V was cut by 2 bases and J by 7 bases, with 13 bases left in between. CDR3 DNA sequence: TGTGCCAGCAGCTTTCTCGGGACTGGAAATTCACCCCTCCACTTT. Translated, it gives CASSFLGTGNSPLHF.